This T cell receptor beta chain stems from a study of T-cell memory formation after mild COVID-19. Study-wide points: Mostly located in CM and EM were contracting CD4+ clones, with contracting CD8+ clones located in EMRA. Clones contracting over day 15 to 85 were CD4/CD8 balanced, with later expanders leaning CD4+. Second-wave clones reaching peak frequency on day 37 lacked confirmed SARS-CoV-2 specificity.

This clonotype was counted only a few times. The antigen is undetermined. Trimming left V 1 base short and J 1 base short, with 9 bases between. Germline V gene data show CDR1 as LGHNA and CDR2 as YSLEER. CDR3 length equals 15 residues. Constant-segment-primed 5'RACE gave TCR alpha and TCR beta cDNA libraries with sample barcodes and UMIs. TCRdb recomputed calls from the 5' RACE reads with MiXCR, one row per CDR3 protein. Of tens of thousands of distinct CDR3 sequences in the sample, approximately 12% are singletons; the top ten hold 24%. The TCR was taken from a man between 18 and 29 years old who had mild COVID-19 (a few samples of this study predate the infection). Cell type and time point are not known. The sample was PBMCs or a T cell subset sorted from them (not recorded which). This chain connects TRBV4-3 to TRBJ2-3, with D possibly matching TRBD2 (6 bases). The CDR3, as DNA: TGCGCCAGCAGCCAAGGGGGGGTGCGCACAGATACGCAGTATTTT. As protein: CASSQGGVRTDTQYF.